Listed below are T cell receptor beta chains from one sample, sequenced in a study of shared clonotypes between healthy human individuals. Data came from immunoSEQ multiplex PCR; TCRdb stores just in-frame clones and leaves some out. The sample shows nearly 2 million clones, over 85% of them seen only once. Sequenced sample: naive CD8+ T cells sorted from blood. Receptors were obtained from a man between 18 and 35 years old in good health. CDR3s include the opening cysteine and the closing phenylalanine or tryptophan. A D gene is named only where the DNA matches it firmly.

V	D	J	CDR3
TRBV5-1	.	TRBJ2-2	CASSYYPDRRDTGELFF
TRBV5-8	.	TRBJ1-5	CASSYRELGNQPQHF
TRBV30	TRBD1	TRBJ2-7	CAWSDSSGTGGQHF
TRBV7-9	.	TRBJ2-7	CASTGRQGLHEQYF
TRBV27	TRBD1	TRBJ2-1	CASSLVGVGGAYYNEQFF
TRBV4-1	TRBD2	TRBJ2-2	CASSQFGGRGTGELFF
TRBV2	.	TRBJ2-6	CASSVDREASGANVLTF
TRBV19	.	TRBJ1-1	CASSHGNTEAFF
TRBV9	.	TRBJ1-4	CASSEQGNVGEKLFF
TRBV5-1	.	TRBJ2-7	CASSLEGWDEQYF
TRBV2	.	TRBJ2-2	CASSEDTGTEDRGELFF
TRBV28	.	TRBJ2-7	CASSFLLGGTYEQYF
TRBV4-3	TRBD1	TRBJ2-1	CASSQDEGTAYNEQFF
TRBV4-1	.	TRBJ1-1	CASSQVGRGTEAFF
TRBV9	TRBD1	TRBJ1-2	CASSVARTGYNYGYTF
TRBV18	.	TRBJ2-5	CASSHAGGQETQYF
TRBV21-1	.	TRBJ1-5	CASSKTTGSGQPQHF
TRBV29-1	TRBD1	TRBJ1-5	CSVEEEGQGAGQPQHF
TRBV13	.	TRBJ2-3	CASSLRVQTDTQYF
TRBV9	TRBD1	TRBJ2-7	CASSATGGGYEQYF
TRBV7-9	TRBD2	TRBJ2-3	CASSLVRGGPSEITDTQYF
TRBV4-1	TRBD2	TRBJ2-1	CASSPREGGEQFF
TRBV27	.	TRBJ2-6	CASSPTGVRGANVLTF
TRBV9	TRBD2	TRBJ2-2	CASSVESLPTSGSSDTGELFF
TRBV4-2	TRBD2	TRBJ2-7	CASSQVRREGDEQYF
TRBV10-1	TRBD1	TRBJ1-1	CASSETGADTEAFF
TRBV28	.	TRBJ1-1	CASSFNRINTEAFF
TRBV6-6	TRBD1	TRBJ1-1	CASSLEDRGGTEAFF
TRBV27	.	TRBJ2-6	CASSLLGVSGANVLTF
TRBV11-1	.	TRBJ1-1	CASSEKGGGTEAFF
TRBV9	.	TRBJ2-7	CASSGDKGDYEQYF
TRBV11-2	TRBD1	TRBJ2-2	CASSSTPTGFGELFF
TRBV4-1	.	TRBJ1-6	CASSQASGRSYNSPLHF
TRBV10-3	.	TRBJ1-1	CAISEGGVNTEAFF
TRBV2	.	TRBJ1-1	CASSAGITEAFF
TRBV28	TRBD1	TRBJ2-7	CASSLSGQGAREQYF
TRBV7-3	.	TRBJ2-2	CASSPGGANTGELFF
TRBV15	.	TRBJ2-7	CATSSSGWGASSYEQYF